These T cell receptor beta chains were read from a single sample in a study of blood T cells in healthy people across ages. TCRdb redid the calling of the 5' RACE reads with MiXCR, one entry per CDR3 protein. The sample has 780,000 or so distinct CDR3 sequences; around half are singletons. The sequenced sample was blood. These receptor sequences come from an elderly man in good health. CDR3s include the opening cysteine and the closing phenylalanine or tryptophan. Fields, in order: CDR3 protein, CDR3 DNA, clone size, J gene, V gene, D gene. D genes are given only for firm matches. Size tells how often a clone was seen (once, few, many) or the class of an expanded clone, and some rows leave it out.

CASRHRVINPMNTEAFF TGTGCCAGCAGACACAGGGTTATCAACCCCATGAACACTGAAGCTTTCTTT . TRBJ1-1 TRBV6-1 .
CSVEGPGEQFF TGCAGCGTTGAGGGGCCGGGGGAGCAGTTCTTC few TRBJ2-1 TRBV29-1 .
CASNAEDRGCSEQFF TGTGCCAGCAACGCCGAGGACAGGGGATGCAGTGAGCAGTTCTTC . TRBJ2-1 TRBV21-1 .
CASSQGVRGYYGYTF TGTGCCAGCAGCCAAGGGGTCAGGGGTTACTATGGCTACACCTTC once TRBJ1-2 TRBV3-1 .
CASSGAAGGPYEQYF TGTGCCAGCAGCGGGGCTGCGGGAGGACCCTACGAGCAGTACTTC . TRBJ2-7 TRBV9 TRBD2
CASSAQGARSGANVLTF TGTGCCAGCAGTGCCCAGGGGGCGCGGTCTGGGGCCAACGTCCTGACTTTC . TRBJ2-6 TRBV12-3/TRBV12-4 TRBD1
CASSLSGSHNEQFF TGTGCCAGCAGTCTTAGCGGGAGCCACAATGAGCAGTTCTTC . TRBJ2-1 TRBV11-2 TRBD2
CASSYSRREREQYF TGTGCCAGCAGTTACTCGCGGCGGGAGAGGGAGCAGTACTTC few TRBJ2-7 TRBV6-2/TRBV6-3 TRBD2
CSVEGRDGYTF TGCAGCGTTGAAGGCCGAGACGGCTACACCTTC . TRBJ1-2 TRBV29-1 .
CASRSGLLGTQYF TGTGCCAGCAGGTCGGGACTCCTAGGGACCCAGTACTTC . TRBJ2-5 TRBV28 .
CASRAGLEFPYGQYF TGTGCCAGCAGGGCGGGACTAGAATTTCCCTACGGGCAGTACTTC . TRBJ2-4 TRBV2 TRBD2
CASRAAGASRETQYF TGTGCCAGCAGAGCGGCAGGGGCATCGCGGGAGACCCAGTACTTC . TRBJ2-5 TRBV12-3/TRBV12-4 .
CASSSTTLGWGYAYF TGTGCCAGCAGCTCGACCACCCTGGGCTGGGGATACGCGTATTTT . TRBJ2-3 TRBV11-2 .
CATSRVLYRDPEAFF TGTGCCACCAGCAGAGTATTGTACAGGGACCCTGAAGCTTTCTTT . TRBJ1-1 TRBV15 .
CSAPVGVGGPSDTQYF TGCAGTGCCCCTGTGGGGGTGGGAGGGCCCTCAGATACGCAGTATTTT few TRBJ2-3 TRBV20-1 TRBD2
CASSPPSFYEQYF TGTGCCAGCAGCCCTCCCAGCTTCTACGAGCAGTACTTC . TRBJ2-7 TRBV9 .
CSARDIGGYEQYF TGCAGTGCTAGAGATATCGGGGGCTACGAGCAGTACTTC . TRBJ2-7 TRBV20-1 .
CASSSRQGVYGEQYF TGTGCCAGCAGCTCCCGACAGGGGGTTTATGGCGAGCAGTACTTC few TRBJ2-7 TRBV7-2 TRBD1
CASSVYSGANVLTF TGTGCCAGCAGCGTCTATTCTGGGGCCAACGTCCTGACTTTC . TRBJ2-6 TRBV11-2 .
CASSARERNTDTQYF TGTGCCAGCAGCGCGCGGGAGAGGAACACAGATACGCAGTATTTT few TRBJ2-3 TRBV9 TRBD2
CSVNRPTGELFF TGCAGCGTCAATAGACCGACCGGGGAGCTGTTTTTT . TRBJ2-2 TRBV29-1 .
CATSRQGGSSGANVLTF TGTGCCACCAGCAGACAGGGGGGCTCCTCTGGGGCCAACGTCCTGACTTTC . TRBJ2-6 TRBV15 .
CASSLGLAGGPSIEQFF TGCGCCAGCAGCTTGGGGCTAGCGGGAGGGCCGTCAATTGAGCAGTTCTTC . TRBJ2-1 TRBV5-1 TRBD2
CAIRSGSGETQYF TGTGCCATACGTAGCGGGAGCGGAGAGACCCAGTACTTC . TRBJ2-5 TRBV10-3 TRBD2
CASSFSLGGSGQETQYF TGTGCCAGCAGTTTTTCCCTCGGCGGGAGCGGCCAAGAGACCCAGTACTTC once TRBJ2-5 TRBV28 TRBD2
CASSLARAGISYEQYF TGTGCCAGCAGCTTAGCAAGGGCAGGGATATCCTACGAGCAGTACTTC . TRBJ2-7 TRBV7-2 .
CATSRDREGGYEQYF TGTGCCACCAGCAGAGATCGTGAAGGGGGCTACGAGCAGTACTTC few TRBJ2-7 TRBV15 .
CASSHRDSPSYEQYF TGTGCCAGCAGCCATCGAGACAGTCCGTCCTACGAGCAGTACTTC few TRBJ2-7 TRBV27 .
CASSPQSGSGETQYF TGCGCCAGCAGCCCCCAAAGCGGGAGTGGAGAGACCCAGTACTTC . TRBJ2-5 TRBV5-1 TRBD2
CASPGHRDLAWESQYF TGTGCCAGTCCGGGACACCGGGACTTAGCTTGGGAGTCCCAGTACTTC . TRBJ2-5 TRBV3-1 .
CSAATGSGELFF TGCAGCGCCGCGACAGGGTCCGGGGAGCTGTTTTTT . TRBJ2-2 TRBV29-1 TRBD1
CASSPGTSPDTQYF TGTGCCAGCTCACCCGGGACTAGCCCAGATACGCAGTATTTT few TRBJ2-3 TRBV18 TRBD2
CASSLGVAGTAYEQYF TGTGCCAGCAGCTTAGGAGTAGCGGGAACCGCCTACGAGCAGTACTTC once TRBJ2-7 TRBV11-2 TRBD2
CASSRTSGPSGQYF TGTGCCAGCAGCCGAACTAGCGGGCCTAGCGGGCAGTACTTC many TRBJ2-7 TRBV7-2 TRBD2
CSAAQANTGELFF TGCAGCGCCGCACAAGCGAACACCGGGGAGCTGTTTTTT . TRBJ2-2 TRBV29-1 .
CSALGLAGDNEQYF TGCAGTGCCCTGGGACTAGCGGGAGACAATGAGCAGTACTTC . TRBJ2-7 TRBV20-1 TRBD2
CSVVWGTDTQYF TGCAGCGTTGTATGGGGAACAGATACGCAGTATTTT . TRBJ2-3 TRBV29-1 .
CASSQSSAGGGEQFF TGTGCCAGCAGCCAAAGTAGCGCAGGGGGAGGGGAGCAGTTCTTC . TRBJ2-1 TRBV3-1 .
CASSPPERIYNEQFF TGTGCCAGCTCACCACCGGAGCGAATCTACAATGAGCAGTTCTTC . TRBJ2-1 TRBV18 .
CASSFSVPGYAYF TGTGCCAGCAGTTTTTCCGTGCCGGGATACGCGTATTTT few TRBJ2-3 TRBV27 .
CASNLPHRYAYF TGTGCCAGCAACCTCCCCCACAGATACGCGTATTTT . TRBJ2-3 TRBV11-3 .
CASSSGTTGANVLTF TGTGCCAGCAGCTCCGGGACTACTGGGGCCAACGTCCTGACTTTC few TRBJ2-6 TRBV7-3 TRBD2
CASGGGVTANYGYTF TGTGCCAGCGGGGGCGGGGTGACAGCTAACTATGGCTACACCTTC few TRBJ1-2 TRBV6-6 .
CSVVRGGETQYF TGCAGCGTGGTGCGGGGAGGGGAGACCCAGTACTTC many TRBJ2-5 TRBV29-1 TRBD2
CASSLTTVDGYTF TGCGCCAGCAGCTTAACGACAGTTGATGGCTACACCTTC . TRBJ1-2 TRBV5-1 .
CASRPLGRPYGYTF TGTGCCAGCAGACCCCTCGGGAGGCCTTATGGCTACACCTTC few TRBJ1-2 TRBV12-3/TRBV12-4 .
CSATDRVTSSYEQYF TGCAGTGCCACCGACAGGGTCACCAGCTCCTACGAGCAGTACTTC few TRBJ2-7 TRBV20-1 TRBD1